This record looks at one T cell receptor beta chain sequence and its context. Its target is unknown. The junction departs from germline at one end; a sequencing error may be responsible. Previously published methods and listed TCR primers were used for the bulk TCR libraries. MiXCR, applied by TCRdb to the PCR reads, yields one record per CDR3 protein. This sample has 400,000 to 600,000 distinct CDR3 sequences, with about 25% found just once. CDR3 length equals 16 residues. Per the germline V gene, CDR1 is SQVTM and CDR2 is ANQGSEA. The data originate from a study of molecular identifiers for immune sequencing clone quantification. Study summary: Replicate RNA came from roughly 20,000 or 100,000 naive CD8 cells and was split five ways, and four parts were sequenced.

Naive CD8 libraries used roughly 17,000 to 1,100,000 sorted cells and 10%, 30% or 50% RNA. Findings and caveats of the study: A single cell's spiked Jurkat TCR RNA was reportedly detectable among under 1.1 million naive cells.

The rearrangement joins TRBV29-1 to TRBJ2-3; D remains ambiguous. The origin of this receptor is a human donor in good health. Some libraries in this study had Jurkat cell RNA spiked in. What was sequenced was naive CD8+ T cells from blood, with Jurkat cell RNA spiked in. Subset described: FACS-sorted CD8+CD4-CCR7+CD45RA+ naive T cells. CDR3 residues: CSARPWSARPTDTQQF. The DNA of the CDR3 is TGCAGCGCACGACCGTGGTCCGCCCGACCCACAGATACGCAGCAGTTT.